This T cell receptor (beta chain) was sequenced for a study of early T cells in non-severe SARS-CoV-2 infection. Whole-study context: Sequenced bulk RNA came from whole blood that was unsorted, and chains were unpaired. Study-wide points: There was a bias toward anti-spike CD8 responses in VDJdb matching, which missed private and CD4 specificities.

CDR3 length: 16 residues. The V gene's germline CDR1 is SNHLY and CDR2 FYNNEI. Trimming pared 8 bases from V and 1 base from J, leaving 18 bases between. In this sample, this clonotype turned up many times. Its antigen is as yet unknown. Researchers tagged individual cDNA molecules with unique molecular identifiers. Each CDR3 protein gets one entry after TCRdb re-called the 5' RACE reads with MiXCR. The table records tens of thousands of distinct CDR3 sequences, approximately 4.4% of them present only once. This sequence originates from an adult who was a healthcare worker with PCR-confirmed SARS-CoV-2 infection or an uninfected control (not recorded which). The chain carries TRBV2 and TRBJ1-5; the D gene is possibly TRBD1 (6 bases). Sequencing was done on a sample of whole blood. As DNA, the CDR3 is TGTGCCAGCCGCAATCACAGGGTTGGCAGCAATCAGCCCCAGCATTTT. Amino acid sequence: CASRNHRVGSNQPQHF. The entire variable domain, with the rest obtained from reference TRBV2 and TRBJ1-5, is as follows: EPEVTQTPSHQVTQMGQEVILRCVPISNHLYFYWYRQILGQKVEFLVSFYNNEISEKSEIFDDQFSVERPDGSNFTLKIRSTKLEDSAMYFCASRNHRVGSNQPQHFGDGTRLSIL.